The TCR beta chain described here comes from a study of CD8 T cells in ankylosing spondylitis listed by TCRdb under 2017. Looking at the study overall: To find TCR variants linked to disease, the study profiled T cell receptor beta repertoires in ankylosing spondylitis patients and healthy donors. In total, the full study cohort was made up of roughly 110 healthy donors and roughly 27 ankylosing spondylitis patients. Peripheral blood was sampled, and synovial fluid was additionally collected from ankylosing spondylitis patients.

Sequencing was carried out with an Illumina HiSeq 2500. Quantitative 5'-RACE with molecular barcodes was used to prepare TCR beta libraries. The authors processed their data as follows. To identify disease-linked TCR variants, a new computational method was used, one built on a probabilistic model of VDJ rearrangement. TCRdb redid the processing of the public reads, applying fastp at Q25 and MiXCR, and retained in-frame beta chains. Rows with one shared CDR3 protein collapse into an entry with the most common genes and DNA. The V and J calls reflect TCRdb's pipeline rather than the authors' work. Here the sample has 100,000 to 150,000 distinct CDR3 sequences; 15% to 20% occur a single time. Together, the top ten hold 33% of the sample. The sample holds a few counts of this clonotype. Its antigen is currently not known. It has no much larger one-base neighbor in the sample; base qualities were not kept.

On the study overall, not on this receptor specifically: Some TCR beta motif variants had previously been reported in synovial fluid and blood of reactive arthritis patients, which suggested common disease-initiation mechanisms. A CD8+ phenotype was shown by the disease-linked clones, which were found at relatively low frequencies in peripheral blood. According to the report, matched synovial fluid samples from ankylosing spondylitis patients were significantly enriched for the disease-linked clones. Blood from ankylosing spondylitis patients appeared to be characterized by a TCR beta motif made up of under ten highly homologous amino acid variants.

From its cysteine to its phenylalanine, the CDR3 spans 14 amino acids. The retained sequence is limited to the CDR3, 42 bases, with the frame set at the first base. Deletion took 5 bases off V and 8 bases off J, with a span of 16 bases between the germline ends. According to the germline V gene, CDR1 reads SGHRS and CDR2 reads YFSETQ. Sequenced: blood, either unsorted or a sorted T cell fraction (not recorded which). The sequence derives from a male donor with ankylosing spondylitis. Recombination connected TRBV5-1 to TRBJ1-4, with a tentative D gene TRBD1 over 5 matching bases. The DNA is as follows: TGCGCCAGCAGTTCCTCTCAGGGACGGGAAAAACTGTTTTTT. Its translation reads: CASSSSQGREKLFF.